The rows below give T cell receptor beta chains drawn from one sample of a study of blood T cell repertoires in COVID-19. This table comes from immunoSEQ multiplex PCR, and its TCRdb copy is limited to in-frame clones, with some not included. The table lists 150,000 to 250,000 clones, roughly 94% of them singletons. The sequenced sample was peripheral blood. These receptors all stem from a man younger than 40 with COVID-19, enrolled during active disease. Each CDR3 is given with its conserved first and last residue. Each record gives: V gene, J gene, D gene, CDR3 protein, CDR3 DNA. D genes are given only for firm matches.

TRBV18	TRBJ1-6	NA	CASSPTKLSPLHF	TGTGCCAGCTCACCGACTAAACTTTCACCCCTCCACTTT
TRBV10-1	TRBJ2-3	NA	CASSEGTAPTDTQYF	TGCGCCAGCAGTGAGGGGACTGCCCCCACAGATACGCAGTATTTT
TRBV19	TRBJ1-3	NA	CASKRGFDGNTIYF	TGTGCCAGTAAACGGGGATTTGATGGAAACACCATATATTTT
TRBV9	TRBJ1-2	NA	CASSRSTSEGYTF	TGTGCCAGTAGCCGTAGTACCTCCGAAGGCTACACCTTC
TRBV11-2	TRBJ1-2	NA	CASSPRGGHGYTF	TGTGCCAGCAGCCCGAGGGGAGGTCATGGCTACACCTTC
TRBV7-6	TRBJ2-2	NA	CASSLGGRGAGGELFF	TGTGCCAGCAGCTTAGGGGGCAGGGGTGCAGGAGGGGAGCTGTTTTTT
TRBV29-1	TRBJ1-2	TRBD1	CSVDQGQGTAGYTF	TGCAGCGTCGACCAAGGACAGGGGACAGCTGGCTACACCTTC
TRBV5-4	TRBJ2-3	TRBD1	CASSTTTGGDADTQYF	TGTGCCAGCAGCACCACGACAGGGGGCGACGCAGATACGCAGTATTTT
TRBV11-3	TRBJ1-5	TRBD1	CASSLGRQGYSNQPQHF	TGTGCCAGCAGCTTAGGACGACAGGGATATAGCAATCAGCCCCAGCATTTT
TRBV28	TRBJ2-3	NA	CASRQQRGGGTDTQYF	TGTGCCAGCAGACAGCAACGAGGGGGGGGAACAGATACGCAGTATTTT
TRBV6-5	TRBJ1-1	NA	CASSYENEDTEAFF	TGTGCCAGCAGTTACGAGAATGAGGACACTGAAGCTTTCTTT
TRBV10-3	TRBJ1-1	NA	CAITGRENTEAFF	TGTGCCATCACGGGCAGGGAGAACACTGAAGCTTTCTTT
TRBV7-6	TRBJ1-1	TRBD1	CASSPGQVVTEAFF	TGTGCCAGCAGCCCGGGACAGGTGGTCACTGAAGCTTTCTTT